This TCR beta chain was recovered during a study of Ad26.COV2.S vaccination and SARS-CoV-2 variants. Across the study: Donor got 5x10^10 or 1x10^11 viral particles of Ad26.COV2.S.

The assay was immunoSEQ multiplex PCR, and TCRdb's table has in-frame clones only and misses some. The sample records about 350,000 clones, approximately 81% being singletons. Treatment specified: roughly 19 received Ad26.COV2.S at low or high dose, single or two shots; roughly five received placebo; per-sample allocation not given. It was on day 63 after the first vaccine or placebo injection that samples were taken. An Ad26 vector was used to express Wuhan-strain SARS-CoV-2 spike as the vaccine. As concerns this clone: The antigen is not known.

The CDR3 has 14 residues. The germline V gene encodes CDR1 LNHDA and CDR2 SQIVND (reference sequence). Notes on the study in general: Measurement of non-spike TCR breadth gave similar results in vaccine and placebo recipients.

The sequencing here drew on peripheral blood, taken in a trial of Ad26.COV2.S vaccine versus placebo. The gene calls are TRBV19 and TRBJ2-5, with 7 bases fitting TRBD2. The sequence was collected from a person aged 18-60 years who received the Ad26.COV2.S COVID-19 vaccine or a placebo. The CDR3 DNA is TGTGTTTGGGAAAAGCGGGGCACACAAGAGACCCAGTACTTC. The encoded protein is CVWEKRGTQETQYF. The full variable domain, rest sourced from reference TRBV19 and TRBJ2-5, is DGGITQSPKYLFRKEGQNVTLSCEQNLNHDAMYWYRQDPGQGLRLIYYSQIVNDFQKGDIAEGYSVSREKKESFPLTVTSAQKNPTAFYLCVWEKRGTQETQYFGPGTRLLVL.